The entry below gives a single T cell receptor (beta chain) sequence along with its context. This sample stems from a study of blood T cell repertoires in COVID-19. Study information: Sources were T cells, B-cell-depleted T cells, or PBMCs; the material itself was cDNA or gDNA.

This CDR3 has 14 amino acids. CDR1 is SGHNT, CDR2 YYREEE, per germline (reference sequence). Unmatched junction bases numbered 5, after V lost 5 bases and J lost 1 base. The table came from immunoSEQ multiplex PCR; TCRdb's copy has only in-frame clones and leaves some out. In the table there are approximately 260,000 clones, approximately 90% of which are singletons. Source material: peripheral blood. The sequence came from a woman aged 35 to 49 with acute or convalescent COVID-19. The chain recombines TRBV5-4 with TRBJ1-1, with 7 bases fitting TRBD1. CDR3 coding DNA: TGTGCCAGCAGGGGGGGACAGAAGAACACTGAAGCTTTCTTT. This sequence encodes CASRGGQKNTEAFF.